The 12 T cell receptor beta chains below were found in one sample sequenced in a study of blood T cell repertoires in COVID-19. Method: immunoSEQ multiplex PCR; TCRdb's copy keeps in-frame clones and lacks some. The data show over 85,000 clones, about 85% seen once. Input material: peripheral blood. The source of these receptors is a man over 45 with acute or convalescent COVID-19.

The V call is TRBV19, the J call TRBJ2-3; D possibly corresponds to TRBD1 (5 bases). Trimming shortened V by 0 bases and J by 0 bases, and 10 bases separated the two germline ends. The CDR3 is 16 amino acids. Germline values: CDR1 LNHDA, CDR2 SQIVND (reference sequence). The CDR3, as DNA: TGTGCCAGTAGTATAGAAAACAGGCAGAGCACAGATACGCAGTATTTT. It encodes CASSIENRQSTDTQYF.

The sample holds one count of this clone. This chain links TRBV7-2 with TRBJ2-2; TRBD1 is a possible D gene (5 bases). V gave up 5 bases and J gave up 6 bases, with 19 bases separating them. CDR1 SGHTA and CDR2 FQGNSA come from the germline V gene. This CDR3 spans 16 amino acids. As DNA, the CDR3 is TGTGCCAGCAGCCCAAGTAGATTGGCCAGGGCCGGGGAGCTGTTTTTT. Residues: CASSPSRLARAGELFF.

This clone was observed at least ten times. The chain combines TRBV10-2 with TRBJ2-7; 12 bases align to TRBD2. V was pared by 6 bases and J by 5 bases, with 5 bases of the junction left unmatched. CDR3 size: 14 residues. CDR1 is WSHSY, CDR2 SAAADI, per germline. CDR3 nucleotides: TGCGCCAGCAGCCGACTAGCGGGAGTCCACGAGCAGTACTTC. The encoded protein is CASSRLAGVHEQYF.

This chain connects TRBV7-7 to TRBJ2-5, with a possible D match to TRBD1 (5 bases). The CDR3 totals 12 residues. V dropped 8 bases and J dropped 0 bases, with 7 bases sitting between them. Germline V gene sequence: CDR1 SSHAT, CDR2 FNYEAQ (reference sequence). The CDR3 region is CASGADQETQYF. CDR3 bases: TGTGCCAGCGGGGCGGACCAAGAGACCCAGTACTTC. Supplemented by reference TRBV7-7 and TRBJ2-5, the full variable domain reads GAGVSQSPRYKVTKRGQDVTLRCDPISSHATLYWYQQALGQGPEFLTYFNYEAQPDKSGLPSDRFSAERPEGSISTLTIQRTEQRDSAMYRCASGADQETQYFGPGTRLLVL.

This clone was detected only once. V and J are TRBV6-5 and TRBJ2-5; 7 bases match TRBD1. Germline CDR1 is MNHEY and CDR2 is SVGAGI. This CDR3 is built from 13 residues. V trimming: 5 bases; J trimming: 7 bases; junction bases outside the gene matches: 7. The CDR3 DNA reads TGTGCCAGCAGTCGGACAGGCTTAGCGACCCAGTACTTC. Translation gives CASSRTGLATQYF.

This clone has just a few counts. The chain uses TRBV28 and TRBJ1-1; a possible D gene is TRBD1 (6 bases). Germline CDR1 MDHEN, CDR2 SYDVKM. V was clipped by 6 bases and J by 4 bases, with 9 bases between them. The CDR3 is made up of 12 amino acids. The CDR3: CASRTGFTEAFF. CDR3 DNA: TGTGCCAGCAGGACAGGTTTCACTGAAGCTTTCTTT.

The chain links TRBV5-4 to TRBJ1-2; 8 nucleotides align to TRBD1. CDR1 is SGHNT, CDR2 YYREEE, per germline (reference sequence). This CDR3 comprises 13 residues. V shed 2 bases, J shed 7 bases, and the junction held 4 bases outside the gene matches. Here the CDR3 reads CASSLDRGSGYTF. The DNA of the CDR3 is TGTGCCAGCAGCTTAGACAGGGGTTCTGGCTACACCTTC.

This clone was counted once. The chain combines TRBV30 with TRBJ2-5, with D unresolved. CDR3 length: 12 residues. Trimming took off 0 bases at V and 6 bases at J, with 8 bases between the two ends. The germline gives CDR1 GTSNPN, CDR2 SVGIG (reference sequence). CDR3 loop: CAWSVHPKTQYF. The DNA for the CDR3 is TGTGCCTGGAGTGTACACCCGAAGACCCAGTACTTC.

A remark on this clone: A junction end diverges from the germline sequence, so it may reflect a read error. The chain uses TRBV6-1 and TRBJ1-1; D possibly corresponds to TRBD1 (5 bases). From germline, CDR1 is MNHNS and CDR2 SASEGT. This CDR3 has 18 amino acids. The CDR3 spells CASREGPGHPSGNTEAFF. CDR3 DNA: TGTGCCAGCAGGGAAGGGCCAGGACATCCGAGTGGGAACACTGAAGCTTTCTTT.

This chain links TRBV5-1 with TRBJ2-2; TRBD2 agrees at 14 bases. Trimming cost V 4 bases and J 4 bases; bases outside gene matches: 12. The CDR3 sequence is 19 residues long. Germline CDR1 reads SGHRS; CDR2 reads YFSETQ. The CDR3 loop reads CASSPGTSGSARRTGELFF. DNA for the CDR3: TGCGCCAGCAGCCCGGGGACTAGCGGGAGCGCCCGTCGCACCGGGGAGCTGTTTTTT.

The chain couples TRBV5-1 to TRBJ1-4, with D perhaps matching TRBD1 (5 bases). The V end was cut by 4 bases, the J end by 0 bases, with 13 bases between. CDR3 length: 16 amino acids. Per the germline V gene, CDR1 is SGHRS and CDR2 is YFSETQ. The CDR3 here is CASSAGTDATNEKLFF. CDR3 nucleotides: TGCGCCAGCAGCGCCGGGACTGACGCAACTAATGAAAAACTGTTTTTT.

Comments on this clone: This sample includes further DNA sequences coding for the same CDR3. This chain joins TRBV5-1 and TRBJ1-1; 9 bases fit TRBD1. CDR1 and CDR2 from the germline V gene are SGHRS and YFSETQ. CDR3 length: 14 amino acids. The J segment lost 6 bases and the V segment lost 3 bases, leaving 6 bases of the junction unmatched. The CDR3 loop reads CASSSGQGGAEAFF. The CDR3 coding sequence is TGCGCCAGCAGCTCGGGACAGGGAGGGGCTGAAGCTTTCTTT.